This TCR beta chain derives from a study of cytomegalovirus exposure and HLA in healthy donors. The CDR3 covers 18 residues. Germline V gives CDR1 MNHEY, CDR2 SMNVEV (reference sequence). V lost 3 bases and J lost 5; bases outside the gene matches: 14. With 60 Vbeta and 13 Jbeta primers, the PCR was carried out. Profiled with immunoSEQ multiplex PCR; TCRdb holds only in-frame clones, not every one. The table records some 140,000 clones, 73% of them present only once. The sequence was collected from a woman in her 40s in good health and CMV-seronegative. Material for sequencing was PBMCs. V usage is TRBV27 and J usage is TRBJ2-1; 9 bases line up with TRBD2. CDR3 DNA sequence: TGTGCCAGCAGTTTCGACCCTTATCAGCGGGGGGAAAACAATGAGCAGTTCTTC. This codes for CASSFDPYQRGENNEQFF.